This passage covers 18 T cell receptor beta chains from one sample sequenced in a study of shared clonotypes between healthy human individuals (dated by TCRdb to 2020 to 2022). The library was obtained by the immunoSEQ multiplex PCR assay. TCRdb's version of the immuneACCESS table is confined to in-frame rearrangements and falls short of the full clone set. An unresolved V gene accounts for under half of the shortfall where checked; the remainder is of unknown origin. This sample lists millions of clones; 85% to 95% were detected once. Of the sample, roughly 0.13% falls within the top ten clones. Sequenced sample: naive CD4+ T cells sorted from blood. Read against the paper, the sample's cell subset or site label means: CD45RA+ positively selected. All receptors derive from a man younger than 30 in good health.

The chain couples TRBV5-6 to TRBJ1-5; D not resolved. The ends were cut back, 0 bases at V and 6 bases at J, with 16 bases in the middle. CDR3 length: 16 residues. Germline V lookup: CDR1 SGHDT, CDR2 YYEEEE. The CDR3 spells CASSLGPVGVSQPQHF. The CDR3 DNA follows: TGTGCCAGCAGCTTGGGGCCGGTCGGGGTGAGTCAGCCCCAGCATTTT.

The rearrangement links TRBV18 to TRBJ2-1; TRBD2 matches 11 bases. Germline assignment: CDR1 KGHSH and CDR2 LQKENI. After removal of 8 bases from V and 9 bases from J, the junction contained 6 bases not matched to a gene. There are 13 residues in the CDR3. This chain's CDR3 is CASQLAGVGEQFF. The CDR3 nucleotides are TGTGCCAGCCAACTAGCGGGGGTGGGTGAGCAGTTCTTC.

CDR3 sequence: CASSPLSYEQYF. The CDR3 bases are TGTGCCAGCAGCCCGCTCTCCTACGAGCAGTACTTC. The chain combines TRBV6-1 with TRBJ2-7; no definite D call. Trimming took 6 bases from V and 0 from J, leaving 6 bases between them. The germline V gene encodes CDR1 MNHNS and CDR2 SASEGT. CDR3 length equals 12 residues.

V and J are TRBV7-9 and TRBJ1-5, with unresolved D. The CDR3 consists of 15 residues. Germline-derived CDR1 and CDR2 are SEHNR and FQNEAQ (reference sequence). The V end was cut by 7 bases, the J end by 2 bases, with 15 bases between. This chain's CDR3 is CASTAEGLGNQPQHF. CDR3 nucleotides: TGTGCCAGCACGGCCGAGGGTTTGGGCAATCAGCCCCAGCATTTT.

This chain uses TRBV9 with TRBJ1-1; 9 bases fit TRBD1. V lost 4 bases and J lost 4; bases outside the gene matches: 8. The germline CDR1 and CDR2 sequences are SGDLS and YYNGEE. This CDR3 has 15 amino acids. The CDR3 sequence is CASSPEQGAFTEAFF. The CDR3 nucleotides are TGTGCCAGCAGCCCAGAACAGGGGGCGTTCACTGAAGCTTTCTTT.

CDR3 DNA sequence: TGTGCCATCAGTGAGCAGGAGGGAAGCACAGATACGCAGTATTTT. This gives the protein CAISEQEGSTDTQYF. V gene TRBV10-3 combines with J gene TRBJ2-3; tentatively, D is TRBD2 (6 bases). CDR3 length equals 15 residues. The germline gives CDR1 ENHRY, CDR2 SYGVKD. The germline V and J ends were trimmed by 2 bases and 0 bases, with 9 bases remaining between them.

Note on this clone: Possible read error: a much larger clone is one base away. Other nucleotide sequences in the sample specify the same CDR3. The chain couples TRBV5-6 to TRBJ1-5, with D unresolved. V gave up 0 bases and J gave up 0 bases, with 1 base separating them. This CDR3 comprises 13 residues. CDR1 is SGHDT, CDR2 YYEEEE, per germline. The CDR3 nucleotides are TGTGCCAGCAGCTTGGCTAGCAATCAGCCCCAGCATTTT. As protein: CASSLASNQPQHF.

The chain combines TRBV2 with TRBJ1-1; 7 bases are a match to TRBD1. This CDR3 contains 14 residues. CDR1 is SNHLY and CDR2 is FYNNEI in the germline V gene. The J segment lost 1 base and the V segment lost 7 bases, leaving 6 bases of the junction unmatched. The CDR3 reads CASTVTGSNTEAFF. As DNA, the CDR3 is TGTGCCAGCACCGTGACAGGGTCGAACACTGAAGCTTTCTTT.

The chain combines TRBV6-1 with TRBJ2-1, with TRBD2 identical over 10 bases. The CDR3 runs 15 residues. Germline CDR1 MNHNS, CDR2 SASEGT. V shed 6 bases and J 7 bases; nucleotides not matched to a gene: 9. DNA for the CDR3: TGTGCCAGCAGGGTAGCGGGAGGAGAGTGGAATGAGCAGTTCTTC. It codes for CASRVAGGEWNEQFF.

The chain joins TRBV5-1 to TRBJ2-7, with 14 bases aligning to TRBD2. Germline CDR1 SGHRS, CDR2 YFSETQ. Germline trimming cut 7 bases from V and 3 bases from J; bases unmatched to any gene: 6. This CDR3 spans 15 amino acids. For the CDR3, the DNA is TGCGCCAGCTTTGGGACTAGCGGGAGTGGCTACGAGCAGTACTTC. This encodes CASFGTSGSGYEQYF.

This chain links TRBV2 with TRBJ1-3; no clear D. There are 17 residues in the CDR3. Trimming took off 1 base at V and 4 bases at J, with 17 bases between the two ends. Germline-derived CDR1 and CDR2 are SNHLY and FYNNEI. The CDR3 DNA follows: TGTGCCAGCAGTGAAGAGTCAACGCGGGCCTCCGGAAACACCATATATTTT. Its protein is CASSEESTRASGNTIYF.

V and J are TRBV6-1 and TRBJ1-4; 9 bases match TRBD1. Trimming took 10 bases from V and 7 from J; bases not matched to a gene: 10. The germline V gene has CDR1 MNHNS and CDR2 SASEGT. This CDR3 spans 14 amino acids. This chain's CDR3 is CAIWDRAIGEKLFF. DNA of the CDR3: TGTGCCATCTGGGACAGGGCCATTGGTGAAAAACTGTTTTTT.

The V call is TRBV6-7, the J call TRBJ2-2; 12 bases are a match to TRBD2. TRBV6-7 carries the ORF label, with uncertain function. After removal of 8 bases from V and 6 bases from J, the junction contained 10 bases not matched to a gene. The CDR3 runs 16 residues. In DNA form, the CDR3 reads TGTGCCAGCGGTCTAGCGGGGGGGCCGGGACCCGGGGAGCTGTTTTTT. Residues: CASGLAGGPGPGELFF.

V is TRBV9 and J is TRBJ2-1; TRBD2 is a possible D gene (6 bases). V shed 1 base and J shed 10 bases, with 15 bases lying between them. CDR3 length equals 14 residues. Germline V lookup: CDR1 SGDLS, CDR2 YYNGEE. The CDR3 nucleotides are TGTGCCAGCAGCGTAAATGTCGCGGGGTCGGAGCAGTTCTTC. Translated, it gives CASSVNVAGSEQFF.

This chain joins TRBV5-6 and TRBJ2-1; a weak D match, TRBD2 (6 bases). This CDR3 is 15 amino acids long. Germline values: CDR1 SGHDT, CDR2 YYEEEE. V was trimmed by 3 bases and J by 3 bases, leaving 13 bases between them. As DNA, the CDR3 is TGTGCCAGCAGCTATCGTGGTAGCGGCTACAATGAGCAGTTCTTC. Amino acids: CASSYRGSGYNEQFF.

The chain uses TRBV6-4 and TRBJ2-3, with 7 positions matching TRBD2. Germline values: CDR1 MRHNA, CDR2 SNTAGT. The CDR3 sequence is 15 residues long. Losses at the gene ends were 4 bases for V and 6 bases for J; bases not matched to a gene: 10. The CDR3 DNA reads as TGTGCCAGCAGTGCGATCGCGGGGGAGGCGGATACGCAGTATTTT. As protein: CASSAIAGEADTQYF.

The chain recombines TRBV11-2 with TRBJ2-5, with TRBD2 matching over 9 bases. The trim removed 3 bases at V and 2 bases at J, leaving 7 bases unmatched. Germline values: CDR1 SGHAT, CDR2 FQNNGV. CDR3 length: 16 residues. The CDR3 spells CASSLALAGAQETQYF. CDR3 nucleotide sequence: TGTGCCAGCAGCTTGGCACTAGCGGGTGCTCAAGAGACCCAGTACTTC.

This clone was seen just once. J is TRBJ2-2 and V is TRBV5-4, with 10 positions matching TRBD2. This CDR3 comprises 16 residues. Germline V lookup: CDR1 SGHNT, CDR2 YYREEE (reference sequence). Unmatched junction bases numbered 3, after V lost 4 bases and J lost 0 bases. CDR3 nucleotides: TGTGCCAGCAGCCGGACTAGCGGCGCGAACACCGGGGAGCTGTTTTTT. Translation: CASSRTSGANTGELFF.